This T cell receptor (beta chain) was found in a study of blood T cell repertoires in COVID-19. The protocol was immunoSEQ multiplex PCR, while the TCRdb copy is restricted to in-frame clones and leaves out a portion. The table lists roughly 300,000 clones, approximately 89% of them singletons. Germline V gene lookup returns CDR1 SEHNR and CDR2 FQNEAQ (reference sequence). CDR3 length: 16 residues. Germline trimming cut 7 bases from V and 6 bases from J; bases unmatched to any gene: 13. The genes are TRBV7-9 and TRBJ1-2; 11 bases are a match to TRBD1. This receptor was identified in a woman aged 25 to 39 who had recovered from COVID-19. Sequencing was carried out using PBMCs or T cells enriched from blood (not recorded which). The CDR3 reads CASTWTVDRGRDGYTF. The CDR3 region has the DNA TGTGCCAGCACCTGGACCGTGGACAGGGGGCGGGATGGCTACACCTTC.